This TCR beta chain was obtained from a study of regulatory T cells in long-lasting Graves disease. Whole-study results and caveats: Under persistent disease, TRBV28, TRBJ1-2 and TRBJ2-5 were used preferentially.

This clonotype was recorded at least ten times. The target antigen is unknown. Researchers made TCR beta libraries by using iRepertoire HTBI primers and running Arm-PCR on CDR3 regions. TCRdb used MiXCR to reprocess the multiplex PCR reads, holding one entry per CDR3 protein. The table has almost 450,000 distinct CDR3 sequences, over 15% seen once. Germline V lookup: CDR1 MNHNS, CDR2 SASEGT. This CDR3 contains 15 residues. Trimming removed 5 bases from V and 6 bases from J, with 18 bases in between. Time point specified: newly diagnosed GD, antithyroid drugs for less than 3 months. Extracted RNA from PBMCs served as the source of the TCR library. The sample was also reused in another study, on T cells in Graves' hyperthyroidism and ophthalmopathy. That source notes: Patients aged 18 to 65 had newly diagnosed hyperthyroidism that had lasted under 2 months.

The specimen was peripheral blood mononuclear cells (PBMCs), collected at new diagnosis, from a patient treated with antithyroid drugs. The TCR comes from a woman in her twenties or thirties with Graves disease. The chain links TRBV6-1 to TRBJ2-3, with TRBD1 as a possible D gene (6 bases). Here the CDR3 reads CASSPQGPFPDTQYF. CDR3 nucleotide sequence: TGTGCCAGCAGTCCCCAGGGGCCGTTCCCGGATACGCAGTATTTT.